This T cell receptor beta chain derives from a study of T cell responses to AZD1222 COVID-19 vaccine. The method was immunoSEQ multiplex PCR; TCRdb's version includes in-frame clones alone and lacks a portion of them. Of approximately 140,000 clones detected, 75% to 95% appear once; the ten largest clones hold about 3%. V was trimmed by 3 bases and J by 2 bases, leaving 0 bases between them. This CDR3 contains 11 residues. Germline V gene data show CDR1 as SEHNR and CDR2 as FQNEAQ (reference sequence). The V call is TRBV7-9, the J call TRBJ2-3; D unresolved. The sequences come from peripheral blood, collected on day 0 of MenACWY control vaccination. The sequence was collected from an adult in good health. CDR3 residues: CASSFTDTQYF. The DNA for the CDR3 is TGTGCCAGCAGCTTCACAGATACGCAGTATTTT.